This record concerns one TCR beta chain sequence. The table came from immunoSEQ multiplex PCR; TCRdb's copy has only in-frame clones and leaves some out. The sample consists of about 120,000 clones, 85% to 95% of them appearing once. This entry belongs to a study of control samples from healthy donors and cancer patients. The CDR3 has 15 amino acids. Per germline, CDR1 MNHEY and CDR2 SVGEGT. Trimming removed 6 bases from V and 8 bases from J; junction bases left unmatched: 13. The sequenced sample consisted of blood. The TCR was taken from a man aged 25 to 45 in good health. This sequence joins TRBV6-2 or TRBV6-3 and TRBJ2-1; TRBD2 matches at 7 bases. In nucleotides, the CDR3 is TGTGCCAGCAGCCCGATCCGGGAGGAAGTCGATGAGCAGTTCTTC. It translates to CASSPIREEVDEQFF.